The 27 T cell receptor beta chains listed next were all sequenced from one sample in a study of radiotherapy plus CTLA-4 blockade in lung cancer. The repertoire was sequenced with immunoSEQ multiplex PCR; TCRdb's copy has only in-frame clones and lacks some. The data show 130,000 or so clones, 85% to 90% seen once. Sequencing was performed on peripheral blood, taken from a patient treated with radiotherapy plus ipilimumab. These receptors originate from a human donor with non-small cell lung cancer that progressed on radiotherapy plus ipilimumab.

The CDR3 sequence: CASSHLATMYEQYF. Here the CDR3 DNA reads TGTGCCAGCAGCCATTTAGCTACTATGTACGAGCAGTACTTC. The rearrangement links TRBV14 to TRBJ2-7; D gene uncertain. The V end was cut by 3 bases, the J end by 4 bases, with 13 bases between. CDR1 and CDR2 (germline): SGHDN, FVKESK. CDR3 length: 14 amino acids. Based on the CDR3 plus reference TRBV14 and TRBJ2-7, the full variable domain is EAGVTQFPSHSVIEKGQTVTLRCDPISGHDNLYWYRRVMGKEIKFLLHFVKESKQDESGMPNNRFLAERTGGTYSTLKVQPAELEDSGVYFCASSHLATMYEQYFGPGTRLTVT.

The rearrangement links TRBV13 to TRBJ2-1; weak D call: TRBD1 (7 bases). Germline CDR1 PRHDT, CDR2 FYEKMQ (reference sequence). This CDR3 has 15 residues. The V end was cut by 2 bases, the J end by 4 bases, with 12 bases between. The chain's CDR3 is CASSLRGTVYNEQFF. The CDR3 DNA follows: TGTGCCAGCAGCTTACGCGGGACAGTTTACAATGAGCAGTTCTTC.

The CDR3 sequence is CSARDFNEQFF. DNA for the CDR3: TGCAGTGCTAGGGACTTTAATGAGCAGTTCTTC. The chain uses TRBV20-1 and TRBJ2-1; D is perhaps TRBD2 (5 bases). CDR3 length: 11 residues. V was clipped by 3 bases and J by 7 bases, with 7 bases between them. Germline V gene lookup returns CDR1 DFQATT and CDR2 SNEGSKA (reference sequence).

The chain uses TRBV7-3 and TRBJ2-5; D unclear. Germline CDR1 SGHTA, CDR2 FQGTGA. The germline V and J ends were trimmed by 5 bases and 2 bases, with 12 bases remaining between them. This CDR3 spans 14 amino acids. CDR3 DNA: TGTGCCAGCAGCCCCCATCACAGTCAAGAGACCCAGTACTTC. Translation gives CASSPHHSQETQYF.

The chain is built from TRBV6-6 and TRBJ2-1; TRBD2 might be the D (5 bases). Trimming cost V 8 bases and J 8 bases, with 13 bases left between them. CDR1 MNHNY and CDR2 SVGAGI come from the germline V gene (reference sequence). This CDR3 contains 12 residues. The CDR3 region is CASEGRSDEQFF. In DNA form, the CDR3 reads TGTGCCAGCGAGGGCCGCTCGGATGAGCAGTTCTTC.

The chain couples TRBV7-9 to TRBJ2-1; no reliable D call. V gave up 2 bases and J gave up 5 bases, with 10 bases separating them. Germline CDR1 SEHNR, CDR2 FQNEAQ (reference sequence). The CDR3 runs 14 residues. The DNA for the CDR3 is TGTGCCAGCAGCTTATATGACAACGACAATGAGCAGTTCTTC. Its protein product is CASSLYDNDNEQFF.

The gene calls are TRBV6-6 and TRBJ1-5; the match to TRBD1 covers 7 bases. The CDR3 runs to 15 residues. J gave up 7 bases and V 5 bases, and 11 bases lay outside the gene matches. Germline values: CDR1 MNHNY, CDR2 SVGAGI (reference sequence). CDR3 bases: TGTGCCAGCAGTCCCGAGGGGGCGCTTAGCCAGCCCCAGCATTTT. It encodes CASSPEGALSQPQHF.

The CDR3 spells CASSLAANYGYTF. For the CDR3, the DNA is TGTGCCAGCAGCTTGGCAGCTAACTATGGCTACACCTTC. The rearrangement uses TRBV5-5 and TRBJ1-2; D unresolved. V gave up 0 bases and J gave up 0 bases, with 3 bases separating them. The CDR3 covers 13 residues. Germline V lookup: CDR1 SGHKS, CDR2 YYEKEE (reference sequence). Full variable domain (missing parts from reference TRBV5-5 and TRBJ1-2): DAGVTQSPTHLIKTRGQQVTLRCSPISGHKSVSWYQQVLGQGPQFIFQYYEKEERGRGNFPDRFSARQFPNYSSELNVNALLLGDSALYLCASSLAANYGYTFGSGTRLTVV.

This rearrangement joins TRBV6-1 to TRBJ2-1, with 9 positions matching TRBD2. Unmatched junction bases numbered 5, after V lost 4 bases and J lost 4 bases. CDR3 length: 15 amino acids. Germline values: CDR1 MNHNS, CDR2 SASEGT. The CDR3 nucleotides read TGTGCCAGCAGTGCGCGGGAGGGTAGGTACAATGAGCAGTTCTTC. As protein: CASSAREGRYNEQFF.

The chain carries TRBV6-1 and TRBJ2-7, with D perhaps matching TRBD2 (7 bases). Looked up from germline, CDR1 is MNHNS and CDR2 is SASEGT. This CDR3 has 14 residues. Between the trimmed V and J ends, which lost 7 bases and 3 bases, there was a span of 16 bases. The CDR3 sequence is CASKRGGHLYEQYF. As DNA, the CDR3 is TGTGCCAGCAAAAGGGGGGGACACCTCTACGAGCAGTACTTC.

The chain links TRBV5-1 to TRBJ1-5; possibly TRBD1 for D (5 bases). Trimming left V 2 bases short and J 7 bases short, with 13 bases between. The CDR3 is 14 residues long. Germline-derived CDR1 and CDR2 are SGHRS and YFSETQ. As DNA, the CDR3 is TGCGCCAGCAGCTTCGGCGGGGGAGGACAGCCCCAGCATTTT. Residues: CASSFGGGGQPQHF.

This clone was found once. This chain uses TRBV15 with TRBJ1-4, with 7 bases fitting TRBD1. Germline CDR1 and CDR2: LNHNV and YYDKDF (reference sequence). V gave up 5 bases and J gave up 7 bases; unmatched junction bases: 7. This CDR3 contains 14 residues. CDR3 loop: CATSLQGEFEKLFF. The CDR3 DNA sequence: TGTGCCACCAGCCTCCAGGGGGAGTTTGAAAAACTGTTTTTT.

This clone appeared a few times. The rearrangement joins TRBV10-1 to TRBJ2-7, with 8 bases that match TRBD2. Germline loops: CDR1 WNHNN, CDR2 SYGVQD (reference sequence). The CDR3 contains 12 residues. The CDR3 DNA sequence: TGCGCTTGCCCGGGAGGGTTGGACGAGCAGTACTTC. Its protein product is CACPGGLDEQYF.

The chain has TRBV5-1 and TRBJ1-2, with D maybe TRBD1 (5 bases). Germline V gene data show CDR1 as SGHRS and CDR2 as YFSETQ. The CDR3 loop spans 12 amino acids. V was cut by 4 bases and J by 8 bases, with 12 bases left in between. The DNA for the CDR3 is TGCGCCAGCAGCACTGACAGATCCGGCTACACCTTC. This translates into CASSTDRSGYTF.

This clone was observed a few times. This sequence joins TRBV15 and TRBJ1-5, with D perhaps TRBD1 (6 bases). V was trimmed by 3 bases and J by 12 bases, leaving 15 bases between them. The CDR3 loop spans 13 amino acids. CDR1 and CDR2 (germline): LNHNV, YYDKDF (reference sequence). The CDR3 DNA reads as TGTGCCACCAGCAGCACAACAGGGTCCTTCCAGCATTTT. Amino acids: CATSSTTGSFQHF.

The gene calls are TRBV4-2 and TRBJ1-1; 8 bases map to TRBD1. Germline assignment: CDR1 LGHNA and CDR2 YNFKEQ. This CDR3 region has 14 residues. The V gene end was trimmed by 3 bases and the J gene end by 3 bases; junction bases not matched to a gene: 3. The CDR3 DNA is TGTGCCAGCAGCCATGCAGGGGGCGACACTGAAGCTTTCTTT. Residues: CASSHAGGDTEAFF.

The sample holds one count of this clone. The V and J genes are TRBV15 and TRBJ2-7; the D is unclear. V gave up 0 bases and J gave up 2 bases, with 8 bases separating them. This CDR3 is 14 amino acids long. Germline V gene lookup returns CDR1 LNHNV and CDR2 YYDKDF (reference sequence). In DNA form, the CDR3 reads TGTGCCACCAGCAGAGATACCTGGACCTACGAGCAGTACTTC. It encodes CATSRDTWTYEQYF.

The chain uses TRBV4-2 and TRBJ2-2; D gene unclear. CDR1 and CDR2 (germline): LGHNA, YNFKEQ. V lost 4 bases, J lost 3 bases, and 12 bases lay in between. The CDR3 runs 15 residues. The CDR3 DNA is TGTGCCAGCAGCCGAAAGCTACATGACACCGGGGAGCTGTTTTTT. This codes for CASSRKLHDTGELFF.

The chain links TRBV7-2 to TRBJ1-1; D uncertain. CDR3 length equals 15 residues. V gave up 2 bases and J gave up 0 bases, with 10 bases separating them. Germline V gene lookup returns CDR1 SGHTA and CDR2 FQGNSA. The CDR3 reads CASSLTQHMNTEAFF. CDR3 sequence (DNA): TGTGCCAGCAGCTTAACCCAACACATGAACACTGAAGCTTTCTTT. The full variable domain, its missing parts supplied by reference TRBV7-2 and TRBJ1-1, is GAGVSQSPSNKVTEKGKDVELRCDPISGHTALYWYRQSLGQGLEFLIYFQGNSAPDKSGLPSDRFSAERTGGSVSTLTIQRTQQEDSAVYLCASSLTQHMNTEAFFGQGTRLTVV.

This clone was found once. This sequence joins TRBV19 and TRBJ2-3; 10 nucleotides match TRBD2. Germline trimming cut 7 bases from V and 2 bases from J; bases unmatched to any gene: 6. Germline CDR1 reads LNHDA; CDR2 reads SQIVND (reference sequence). CDR3 length equals 15 residues. The CDR3 is CASTLAGGNTDTQYF. The CDR3 DNA follows: TGTGCCAGTACTTTAGCGGGAGGCAACACAGATACGCAGTATTTT.

The chain recombines TRBV5-1 with TRBJ2-1, with 10 bases aligning to TRBD2. With 1 base clipped from V and 4 bases from J, the junction kept 5 bases outside the gene matches. The CDR3 totals 16 residues. Germline V lookup: CDR1 SGHRS, CDR2 YFSETQ. CDR3 loop: CASSLITSGKYNEQFF. Written as DNA, the CDR3 is TGCGCCAGCAGCTTGATTACTAGCGGGAAATACAATGAGCAGTTCTTC.

The table lists this clone with a count of one. The chain has TRBV10-3 and TRBJ2-1; either TRBD1 or TRBD2 may supply D (5 bases each). Trimming took 8 bases from V and 6 from J, leaving 11 bases between them. CDR3 length: 12 amino acids. The germline V gene has CDR1 ENHRY and CDR2 SYGVKD. DNA for the CDR3: TGTGCCATCGATCGGGGCTTCAATGAGCAGTTCTTC. It translates to CAIDRGFNEQFF.

The chain recombines TRBV6-5 with TRBJ1-2; 8 bases fit TRBD1. J gave up 1 base and V 6 bases, and 4 bases lay outside the gene matches. The CDR3 runs to 14 residues. Looked up from germline, CDR1 is MNHEY and CDR2 is SVGAGI. The CDR3 DNA reads as TGTGCCAGCAGAATTGACAGGGGTAACTATGGCTACACCTTC. Residues: CASRIDRGNYGYTF.

The gene calls are TRBV4-1 and TRBJ2-7; D is unclear. Between the trimmed V and J ends, which lost 1 base and 3 bases, there was a span of 7 bases. Germline lookup yields CDR1 MGHRA and CDR2 YSYEKL. The CDR3 consists of 13 residues. CDR3 loop: CASSQGPFYEQYF. The CDR3 DNA is TGCGCCAGCAGCCAAGGGCCCTTCTACGAGCAGTACTTC.

The chain recombines TRBV9 with TRBJ2-1; 8 bases are shared with TRBD2. The CDR3 has 16 amino acids. V lost 3 bases and J lost 3; bases outside the gene matches: 8. The germline CDR1 and CDR2 sequences are SGDLS and YYNGEE. The CDR3: CASSAVGTSVYNEQFF. The CDR3 coding sequence is TGTGCCAGCAGCGCCGTGGGGACTAGTGTCTACAATGAGCAGTTCTTC. Supplemented by reference TRBV9 and TRBJ2-1, the full variable domain reads DSGVTQTPKHLITATGQRVTLRCSPRSGDLSVYWYQQSLDQGLQFLIQYYNGEERAKGNILERFSAQQFPDLHSELNLSSLELGDSALYFCASSAVGTSVYNEQFFGPGTRLTVL.

CDR3: CALSRENNEKLFF. As DNA, the CDR3 is TGTGCCCTGTCACGGGAGAATAATGAAAAACTGTTTTTT. This sequence joins TRBV5-4 and TRBJ1-4, with D unclear. Germline CDR1 reads SGHNT; CDR2 reads YYREEE (reference sequence). CDR3 length: 13 amino acids. Trimming shortened V by 10 bases and J by 4 bases, and 14 bases separated the two germline ends.

This clone is termed medium-sized. The CDR3 reads CASSELWDSYNEQFF. The CDR3 coding sequence is TGTGCCAGCAGTGAATTGTGGGACTCCTACAATGAGCAGTTCTTC. This chain uses TRBV2 with TRBJ2-1, with no clear D. The CDR3 totals 15 residues. V lost 2 bases and J lost 0, with 8 bases in between. Germline assignment: CDR1 SNHLY and CDR2 FYNNEI.